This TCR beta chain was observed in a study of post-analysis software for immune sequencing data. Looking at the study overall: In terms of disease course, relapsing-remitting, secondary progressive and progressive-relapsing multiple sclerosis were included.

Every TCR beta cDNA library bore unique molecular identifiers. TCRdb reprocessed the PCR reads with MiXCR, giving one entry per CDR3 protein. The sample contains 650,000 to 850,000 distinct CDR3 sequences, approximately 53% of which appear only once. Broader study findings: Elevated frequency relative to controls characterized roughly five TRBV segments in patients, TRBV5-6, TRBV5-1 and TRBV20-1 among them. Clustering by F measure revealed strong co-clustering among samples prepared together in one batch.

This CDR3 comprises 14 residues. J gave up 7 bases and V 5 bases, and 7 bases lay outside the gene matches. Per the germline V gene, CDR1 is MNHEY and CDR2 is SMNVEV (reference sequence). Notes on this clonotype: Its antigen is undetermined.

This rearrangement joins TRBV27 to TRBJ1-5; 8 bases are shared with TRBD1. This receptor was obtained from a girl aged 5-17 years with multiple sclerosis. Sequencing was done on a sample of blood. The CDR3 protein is CASSATGGGQPQHF. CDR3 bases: TGTGCCAGCAGTGCAACAGGGGGTGGACAGCCCCAGCATTTT.